These 31 T cell receptor beta chains came from one sample sequenced in a study of T cell repertoires in cytomegalovirus infection. TCRdb re-derived calls from the reads in MiXCR, one entry per CDR3 protein. The repertoire holds 350,000 to 550,000 distinct CDR3 sequences, with roughly 30% as singletons. Sequenced sample: PBMCs. The receptors were gathered from a human donor in good health (CMV status not recorded). Some clones in this sample may be carry-over from other donors' samples.

The chain carries TRBV11-2 and TRBJ2-7; D uncertain. The CDR3 is made up of 15 amino acids. The germline V gene encodes CDR1 SGHAT and CDR2 FQNNGV. Trimming removed 3 bases from V and 4 bases from J, with 16 bases in between. Written as DNA, the CDR3 is TGTGCCAGCAGCTTCCTGAGGTCGGTGGCTTACGAGCAGTACTTC. Protein sequence: CASSFLRSVAYEQYF.

This clonotype was seen only a few times. The genes are TRBV6-1 and TRBJ1-3; perhaps TRBD1 as D (6 bases). Trimming removed 8 bases at V and 0 bases at J, with 11 bases between. The V gene's germline CDR1 is MNHNS and CDR2 SASEGT. The CDR3 sequence is 14 residues long. CDR3 nucleotides: TGTGCCAGCTTCAGGGGAAACTCTGGAAACACCATATATTTT. Protein sequence: CASFRGNSGNTIYF.

This clonotype was seen a single time. The missing conserved phenylalanine or tryptophan at the end of this CDR3 makes a read error likely. The chain couples TRBV4-1 to TRBJ1-1; the D gene is possibly TRBD1 (5 bases). The germline CDR1 and CDR2 sequences are MGHRA and YSYEKL. The CDR3 is 17 residues long. The CDR3 DNA is TGCTCCAGCAGCCCCTGGACACTAAGGAACCCGAACACTGAAGCTTTCTTG. This encodes CSSSPWTLRNPNTEAFL.

This clonotype was detected a few times. The chain couples TRBV28 to TRBJ2-3, with 13 bases fitting TRBD2. V dropped 0 bases and J dropped 8; count of bases not matched to a gene: 5. Germline loops: CDR1 MDHEN, CDR2 SYDVKM. CDR3 length: 16 residues. The chain's CDR3 is CASSLWTSGGRGTQYF. DNA for the CDR3: TGTGCCAGCAGTTTATGGACTAGCGGGGGGCGAGGTACGCAGTATTTT.

The chain joins TRBV2 to TRBJ2-5; either TRBD1 or TRBD2 may fit D (6 bases each). Germline V gene lookup returns CDR1 SNHLY and CDR2 FYNNEI. This CDR3 is built from 13 residues. The V end was cut by 6 bases, the J end by 5 bases, with 13 bases between. The CDR3 DNA is TGTGCCAGCAGAGGGGGGCTGCTGGAGACCCAGTACTTC. Residues: CASRGGLLETQYF.

Concerning this clonotype: Compared with germline, one end of the junction differs, possibly owing to a read error. This rearrangement joins TRBV7-6 to TRBJ2-7; D remains ambiguous. Germline V gene sequence: CDR1 SGHVS, CDR2 FNYEAQ. The CDR3 spans 14 residues. CDR3 nucleotides: TGTTCCAGCAGCTTGTTTGGCGCGAACTACGAGCAGTACTTC. The encoded protein is CSSSLFGANYEQYF. Full variable domain (remainder filled in from reference TRBV7-6 and TRBJ2-7): GAGVSQSPRYKVTKRGQDVALRCDPISGHVSLYWYRQALGQGPEFLTYFNYEAQQDKSGLPNDRFSAERPEGSISTLTIQRTEQRDSAMYRCSSSLFGANYEQYFGPGTRLTVT.

The chain employs TRBV25-1 and TRBJ2-7, with 7 bases that match TRBD1. CDR3 length: 15 residues. V shed 3 bases and J 5 bases; nucleotides not matched to a gene: 10. Germline CDR1 reads MGHDK; CDR2 reads SYGVNS. The CDR3 DNA is TGTGCCAGCAGTGATAATACGTGGGACAGAGACGAGCAGTACTTC. Protein: CASSDNTWDRDEQYF.

Only a few counts were recorded for this clonotype. This chain connects TRBV6-5 to TRBJ2-1; 16 nucleotides agree with TRBD2. CDR1 is MNHEY, CDR2 SVGAGI, per germline. Trimming at V came to 5 bases and at J to 9 bases, leaving 4 bases not matched to a gene. CDR3 size: 15 residues. The CDR3 bases are TGTGCCAGCAGTCCCGGGACTAGCGGGGGGGCTGAGCAGTTCTTC. Protein: CASSPGTSGGAEQFF.

V usage is TRBV4-1 and J usage is TRBJ2-1; 12 nucleotides agree with TRBD2. Germline V gene sequence: CDR1 MGHRA, CDR2 YSYEKL. CDR3 length: 18 amino acids. V lost 3 bases, J lost 5 bases, and 11 bases stayed unmatched. CDR3 amino acids: CASSHLLRLAGADNEQFF. CDR3 DNA: TGCGCCAGCAGCCACCTACTGAGACTAGCGGGGGCTGACAATGAGCAGTTCTTC.

The rearrangement links TRBV4-3 to TRBJ1-6, with 7 bases that match TRBD1. Germline lookup yields CDR1 LGHNA and CDR2 YSLEER. The CDR3 runs to 15 residues. V gave up 7 bases and J gave up 7 bases; unmatched junction bases: 10. The DNA of the CDR3 is TGCGCCAGCAAGACAGGGAAATTTACCAATTCACCCCTCCACTTT. It codes for CASKTGKFTNSPLHF.

This clonotype was counted between two and nine times. The chain carries TRBV10-3 and TRBJ1-5, with 9 bases matching TRBD1. CDR1 is ENHRY and CDR2 is SYGVKD in the germline V gene. Trimming took 2 bases from V and 3 from J; bases not matched to a gene: 5. The CDR3 spans 16 residues. CDR3 nucleotides: TGTGCCATCAGTGAGCGGACAGGGGAAGTCAATCAGCCCCAGCATTTT. It codes for CAISERTGEVNQPQHF.

V is TRBV19 and J is TRBJ2-7, with TRBD2 matching 11 bases. After removal of 7 bases from V and 3 bases from J, the junction contained 11 bases not matched to a gene. Germline V gene sequence: CDR1 LNHDA, CDR2 SQIVND (reference sequence). This CDR3 spans 16 amino acids. This CDR3 is CASIGLAGGLFYEQYF. The CDR3, as DNA: TGTGCCAGTATTGGGCTAGCGGGGGGCCTTTTCTACGAGCAGTACTTC.

Comments on this clonotype: The junction does not match germline at one end; this may be a read error. The chain is built from TRBV9 and TRBJ2-2; a possible D gene is TRBD1 (6 bases). This CDR3 spans 14 amino acids. From germline, CDR1 is SGDLS and CDR2 YYNGEE. CDR3 loop: CASSVQGYTGELFF. CDR3 in DNA: TGTGCAAGCAGCGTCCAGGGGTACACCGGGGAGCTGTTTTTT.

This clonotype occurred many times. V usage is TRBV7-2 and J usage is TRBJ2-1, with 10 nucleotides matching TRBD2. V lost 0 bases to trimming and J lost 9 bases; unmatched junction nucleotides: 11. Germline loops: CDR1 SGHTA, CDR2 FQGNSA. The CDR3 loop spans 17 amino acids. The CDR3 spells CASSLAPASGGASEQFF. CDR3 sequence (DNA): TGTGCCAGCAGCTTAGCCCCTGCGAGCGGGGGGGCCAGTGAGCAGTTCTTC.

In regard to this clonotype: This may come from a read error, since a much larger clone is one base off. The gene calls are TRBV6-6 and TRBJ1-4; D not resolved. Germline values: CDR1 MNHNY, CDR2 SVGAGI (reference sequence). This CDR3 spans 15 amino acids. The CDR3 is CPSSYPSATNEKLFF. The CDR3, as DNA: TGTCCCAGCAGTTACCCAAGTGCAACTAATGAAAAACTGTTTTTT.

This clonotype was counted only a few times. The CDR3 DNA reads as TGTGCCAGCAACCAACCCATCAACACCGGGGAGCTGTTTTTT. Encoded protein: CASNQPINTGELFF. This chain uses TRBV7-9 with TRBJ2-2; D gene unclear. The germline V gene has CDR1 SEHNR and CDR2 FQNEAQ (reference sequence). This CDR3 is 14 amino acids long. V lost 7 bases to trimming and J lost 2 bases, with 11 bases between them.

This clonotype was seen a single time. The V and J genes are TRBV7-6 and TRBJ1-1; no clear D. CDR3 length: 15 amino acids. The V and J ends lost 6 bases and 3 bases respectively, with 17 bases between them. Per the germline V gene, CDR1 is SGHVS and CDR2 is FNYEAQ. The CDR3 DNA is TGTGCCAGCAGATATCCCGGAGTTGCAGACACTGAAGCTTTCTTT. Translation gives CASRYPGVADTEAFF.

A note on this clonotype: This is likely a read error, given that the CDR3 carries no conserved phenylalanine or tryptophan at its end. The J gene is TRBJ2-7, the V gene TRBV6-5, with D possibly being TRBD1 or TRBD2 (6 bases each). The germline V gene encodes CDR1 MNHEY and CDR2 SVGAGI. The CDR3 covers 16 residues. Trimming stripped 6 bases from V and 3 bases from J, with 21 bases between. The CDR3 is CASRGPGAYGVYEQYL. CDR3 nucleotide sequence: TGTGCCAGCAGGGGTCCGGGGGCGTATGGGGTCTACGAGCAGTACTTA.

The chain carries TRBV2 and TRBJ2-1, with 11 nucleotides matching TRBD2. J was trimmed by 2 bases and V by 10 bases; bases with no gene match: 7. This CDR3 is 15 amino acids long. Germline loops: CDR1 SNHLY, CDR2 FYNNEI. The CDR3 coding sequence is TGTGCCACCCGTCTGACTAGCGGGGCCTACAATGAGCAGTTCTTC. Its protein product is CATRLTSGAYNEQFF.

A few counts support this clonotype. The chain uses TRBV4-1 and TRBJ2-2; the match to TRBD2 covers 11 bases. With V trimmed by 3 bases and J by 3 bases, 3 bases remained unmatched. The CDR3 consists of 16 residues. Germline loops: CDR1 MGHRA, CDR2 YSYEKL. The CDR3, as DNA: TGCGCCAGCAGCCAGTTAGCGGGGGGGGACACCGGGGAGCTGTTTTTT. Protein sequence: CASSQLAGGDTGELFF.

This clonotype was observed a few times. The chain recombines TRBV19 with TRBJ1-1, with D possibly TRBD1 on 6 matching bases. V gave up 4 bases and J gave up 6 bases, with 15 bases separating them. CDR3 length: 14 residues. Germline loops: CDR1 LNHDA, CDR2 SQIVND (reference sequence). This CDR3 reads CASSTIGGGAEAFF. CDR3 DNA: TGTGCCAGTAGTACCATCGGAGGGGGAGCTGAAGCTTTCTTT.

The chain recombines TRBV15 with TRBJ1-5, with D perhaps TRBD1 (5 bases). The V end was cut by 0 bases, the J end by 2 bases, with 11 bases between. This CDR3 spans 16 amino acids. Germline V CDR1 and CDR2: LNHNV, YYDKDF (reference sequence). For the CDR3, the DNA is TGTGCCACCAGCAGAGATTTGAGGGACGGCAATCAGCCCCAGCATTTT. Its translation: CATSRDLRDGNQPQHF.

V and J are TRBV5-1 and TRBJ1-5; no clear D gene. V lost 3 bases and J 3 bases, leaving 16 bases between the germline ends. This CDR3 region has 16 residues. CDR1 SGHRS and CDR2 YFSETQ come from the germline V gene. The CDR3 DNA is TGCGCCAGCAGCTCTGGTGAGTGGGAGGACAATCAGCCCCAGCATTTT. This sequence encodes CASSSGEWEDNQPQHF.

There are a few counts of this clonotype. This chain joins TRBV27 and TRBJ1-4; a weak D match, TRBD1 (6 bases). With 3 bases removed from V and 7 bases from J, the gap between germline ends came to 15 bases. Per the germline V gene, CDR1 is MNHEY and CDR2 is SMNVEV (reference sequence). The CDR3 runs 15 residues. CDR3 nucleotides: TGTGCCAGCAGTTTGTCGGGGGGCTGGGGTGAAAAACTGTTTTTT. Amino acids: CASSLSGGWGEKLFF.

For this clonotype: A much larger clone lies one base from this, so it may be a read error. The chain is built from TRBV7-6 and TRBJ2-7; D is possibly TRBD1 (6 bases). Germline CDR1 and CDR2: SGHVS and FNYEAQ. The CDR3 spans 14 residues. V lost 5 bases, J lost 4 bases, and 15 bases lay in between. The chain's CDR3 is CASSPGRGVYEQYF. In nucleotides, the CDR3 is TGTGCCAGCAGCCCTGGCAGGGGCGTATACGAGCAGTACTTC.

Details on this clonotype: A much more abundant neighbour one base away suggests this may be a read error. This chain connects TRBV7-8 to TRBJ2-2; D is perhaps TRBD2 (6 bases). CDR3 size: 15 residues. Germline lookup yields CDR1 SGHVS and CDR2 FQNEAQ. CDR3 amino acids: CASSLFIGSTWELFF. The DNA for the CDR3 is TGTGCCAGCAGCTTGTTTATCGGGAGCACCTGGGAGCTGTTTTTT.

V gene TRBV19 combines with J gene TRBJ1-6; 7 nucleotides agree with TRBD1. CDR1 LNHDA and CDR2 SQIVND come from the germline V gene (reference sequence). The ends lost 6 bases at V and 9 bases at J; junction bases unmatched: 8. The CDR3 totals 14 residues. Written as DNA, the CDR3 is TGTGCCAGTAGGACGACAGGGCGAAGTTCACCCCTCCACTTT. Translated, it gives CASRTTGRSSPLHF.

Only a few counts were recorded for this clonotype. The chain employs TRBV6-5 and TRBJ1-3, with D possibly TRBD1 on 6 matching bases. There are 14 residues in the CDR3. The V gene's germline CDR1 is MNHEY and CDR2 SVGAGI. V lost 6 bases, J lost 4 bases, and 13 bases lay in between. The CDR3 DNA reads as TGTGCCAGCAGGCGCAGGGGACGGGGAAACACCATATATTTT. This translates into CASRRRGRGNTIYF.

The chain's CDR3 is CASSLTVWATGSLGTEAFF. The CDR3 DNA follows: TGTGCCAGCAGCTTAACTGTATGGGCGACAGGGTCCCTCGGCACTGAAGCTTTCTTT. This chain uses TRBV7-3 with TRBJ1-1; 7 nucleotides align to TRBD1. The J segment lost 4 bases and the V segment lost 0 bases, leaving 17 bases of the junction unmatched. CDR3 length: 19 amino acids. CDR1 is SGHTA and CDR2 is FQGTGA in the germline V gene.

The V call is TRBV6-6, the J call TRBJ1-6; a weak D match, TRBD1 (5 bases). Germline V lookup: CDR1 MNHNY, CDR2 SVGAGI (reference sequence). Between the trimmed V and J ends, which lost 4 bases and 9 bases, there was a span of 10 bases. The CDR3 totals 13 residues. The CDR3 region has the DNA TGTGCCAGCAGTTCAGGGATTTTTTCACCCCTCCACTTT. Its protein is CASSSGIFSPLHF.

This clonotype was seen repeatedly, ten times or more. The rearrangement uses TRBV7-2 and TRBJ2-7; perhaps D is TRBD1 or TRBD2 (5 bases each). CDR3 length equals 15 residues. Germline loops: CDR1 SGHTA, CDR2 FQGNSA. V was clipped by 3 bases and J by 0 bases, with 12 bases between them. This CDR3 is CASSFPGTGSYEQYF. CDR3 DNA sequence: TGTGCCAGCAGCTTTCCCGGGACGGGCTCCTACGAGCAGTACTTC.